This T cell receptor (beta chain) was documented in a study of blood T cell repertoires in COVID-19. As originally analysed: How many nucleated cells were present was estimated from reference gene primer amplification. Clones were sequenced by immunoSEQ multiplex PCR, and TCRdb holds only the in-frame ones, with some missing. V and J calls and clone size come straight from that table; D and trimming were deduced from the DNA. The sample holds approximately 230,000 clones, 65% to 80% seen once. CDR3 length: 13 amino acids. V was cut by 2 bases and J by 16 bases, with 15 bases left in between. Germline values: CDR1 LGHDT, CDR2 YNNKEL (reference sequence).

The V call is TRBV3-1 (or the pseudogene TRBV3-2), the J call TRBJ1-6; possible D gene TRBD1, 5 bases. Material for sequencing was peripheral blood. The sequence was collected from a woman aged 40 to 50 with active or convalescent COVID-19. CDR3 residues: CASSQHVAQGLHF. CDR3 DNA: TGTGCCAGCAGCCAACACGTGGCCCAGGGTCTCCACTTT.